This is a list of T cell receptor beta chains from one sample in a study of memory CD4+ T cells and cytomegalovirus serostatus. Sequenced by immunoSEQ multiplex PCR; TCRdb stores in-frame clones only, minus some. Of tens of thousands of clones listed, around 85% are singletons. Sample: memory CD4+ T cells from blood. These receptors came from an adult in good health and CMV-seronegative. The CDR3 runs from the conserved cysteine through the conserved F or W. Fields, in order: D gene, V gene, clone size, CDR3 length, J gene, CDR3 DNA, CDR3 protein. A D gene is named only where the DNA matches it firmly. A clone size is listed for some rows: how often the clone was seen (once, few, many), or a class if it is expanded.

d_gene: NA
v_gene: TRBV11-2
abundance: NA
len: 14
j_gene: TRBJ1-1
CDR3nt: TGTGCCAGCAGCTTAAACGCCTTGAACACTGAAGCTTTCTTT
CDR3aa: CASSLNALNTEAFF

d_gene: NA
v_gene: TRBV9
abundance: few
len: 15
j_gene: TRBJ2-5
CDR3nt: TGTGCCAGCAGCGTAGGGGTCGAGTCGGCTGAGACCCAGTACTTC
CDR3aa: CASSVGVESAETQYF

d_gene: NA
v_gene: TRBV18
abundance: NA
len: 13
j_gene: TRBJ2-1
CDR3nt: TGTGCCAGCTCAATCGGGACTTCACCATTCGGGTTCTTC
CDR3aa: CASSIGTSPFGFF

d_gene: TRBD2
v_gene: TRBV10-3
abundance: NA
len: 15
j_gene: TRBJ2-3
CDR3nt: TGTGCCATCAGTGGGGTAGAGGCGGGAGCCGATACGCAGTATTTT
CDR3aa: CAISGVEAGADTQYF

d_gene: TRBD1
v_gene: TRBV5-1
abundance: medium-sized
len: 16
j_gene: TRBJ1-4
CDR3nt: TGCGCCAGCAGCTCTCAGGGGGCCGTAACTAATGAAAAACTGTTTTTT
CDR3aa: CASSSQGAVTNEKLFF

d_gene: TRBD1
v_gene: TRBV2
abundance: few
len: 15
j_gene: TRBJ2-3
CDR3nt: TGTGCCAGCAGTGAAGCCGGACAGGGCGATCGCACGCAGTATTTT
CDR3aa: CASSEAGQGDRTQYF

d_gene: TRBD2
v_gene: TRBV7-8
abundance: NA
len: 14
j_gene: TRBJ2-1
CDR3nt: TGTGCCAGCAGCTTGGCGGGAGGATACAATGAGCAGTTCTTC
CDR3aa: CASSLAGGYNEQFF

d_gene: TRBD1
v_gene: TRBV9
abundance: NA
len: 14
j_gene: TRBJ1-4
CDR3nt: TGTGCCAGCAATCAACAGGGGGGGAATGAAAAACTGTTTTTT
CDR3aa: CASNQQGGNEKLFF

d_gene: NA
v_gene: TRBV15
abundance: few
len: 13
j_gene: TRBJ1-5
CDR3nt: TGTGCCACCAGCAGAGACGTGGGCCAGCCCCAGCATTTT
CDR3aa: CATSRDVGQPQHF

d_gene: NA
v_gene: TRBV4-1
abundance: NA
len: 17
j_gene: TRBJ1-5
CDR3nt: TGCGCCAGCAGCCAAGGCCCCCAGGGTATGAGCAATCAGCCCCAGCATTTT
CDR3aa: CASSQGPQGMSNQPQHF

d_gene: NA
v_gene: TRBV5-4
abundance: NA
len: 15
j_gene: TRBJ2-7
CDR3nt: TGTGCCAGCAGCTTTGGACAGTCCTACTCCTACGAGCAGTACTTC
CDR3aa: CASSFGQSYSYEQYF

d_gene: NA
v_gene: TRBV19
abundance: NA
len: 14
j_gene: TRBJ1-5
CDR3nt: TGTGCCAGTAGCCCCAGGGGAAACAATCAGCCCCAGCATTTT
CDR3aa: CASSPRGNNQPQHF

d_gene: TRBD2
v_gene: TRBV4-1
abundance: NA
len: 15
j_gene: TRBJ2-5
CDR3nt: TGCGCCAGCAGCCGAATAGCGGGAGTCCAAGAGACCCAGTACTTC
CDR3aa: CASSRIAGVQETQYF

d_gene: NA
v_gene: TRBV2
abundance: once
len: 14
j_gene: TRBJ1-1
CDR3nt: TGTGCCAGCCCCCTACAGGGCGGAGAGACTGAAGCTTTCTTT
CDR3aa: CASPLQGGETEAFF

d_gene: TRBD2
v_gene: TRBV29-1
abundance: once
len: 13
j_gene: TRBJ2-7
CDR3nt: TGCAGCGTTGATGGGACTAGCGGGGGAAAGCAGTACTTC
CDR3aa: CSVDGTSGGKQYF

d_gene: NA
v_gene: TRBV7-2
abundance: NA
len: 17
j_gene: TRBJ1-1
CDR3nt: TGTGCCAGCAGATATAATCCCGGGCCAGGGGTGAACACTGAAGCTTTCTTT
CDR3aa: CASRYNPGPGVNTEAFF

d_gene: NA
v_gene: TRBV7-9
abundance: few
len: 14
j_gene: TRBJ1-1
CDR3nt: TGTGCCAGCAGCTTTGCAGGGGTGAACACTGAAGCTTTCTTT
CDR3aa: CASSFAGVNTEAFF

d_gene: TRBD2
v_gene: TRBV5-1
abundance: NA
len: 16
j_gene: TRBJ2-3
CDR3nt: TGCGCCAGCAGCCCCGAACTAGCGGGGCAGACAGATACGCAGTATTTT
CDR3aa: CASSPELAGQTDTQYF

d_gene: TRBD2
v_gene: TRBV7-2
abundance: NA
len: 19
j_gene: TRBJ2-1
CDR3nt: TGTGCCAGCAGCTTAGTTTCCGTGTCGGGTAGCGGGGGGGCCTCTGAGCAGTTCTTC
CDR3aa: CASSLVSVSGSGGASEQFF

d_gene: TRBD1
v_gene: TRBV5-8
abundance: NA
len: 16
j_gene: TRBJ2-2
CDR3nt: TGTGCCAGCAGGTCTACGGGACAGGGTTCCACCGGGGAGCTGTTTTTT
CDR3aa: CASRSTGQGSTGELFF

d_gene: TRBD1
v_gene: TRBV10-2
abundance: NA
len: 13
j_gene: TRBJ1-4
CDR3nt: TGCGCCAGTGCCGGGACAGGAAATGAAAAACTGTTTTTT
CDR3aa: CASAGTGNEKLFF

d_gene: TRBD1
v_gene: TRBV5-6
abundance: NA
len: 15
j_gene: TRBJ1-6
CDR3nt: TGTGCCAGCAGCTTGGCGTCAGGGGGTCGTTCACCCCTCCACTTT
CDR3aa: CASSLASGGRSPLHF

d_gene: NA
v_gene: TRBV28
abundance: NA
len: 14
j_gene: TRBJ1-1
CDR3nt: TGTGCCAGCACCTCCGGGGGCCGTAACACTGAAGCTTTCTTT
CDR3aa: CASTSGGRNTEAFF

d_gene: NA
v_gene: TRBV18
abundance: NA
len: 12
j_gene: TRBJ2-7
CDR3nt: TGTGCCAGCTCACCAGGGGGCAACGAGCAGTACTTC
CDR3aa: CASSPGGNEQYF

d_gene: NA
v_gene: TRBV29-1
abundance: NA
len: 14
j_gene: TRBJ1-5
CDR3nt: TGCAGCGTTGGAGGGCAGAATAGCAATCAGCCCCAGCATTTT
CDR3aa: CSVGGQNSNQPQHF

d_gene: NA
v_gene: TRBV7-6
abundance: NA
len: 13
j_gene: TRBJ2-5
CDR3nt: TGTGCCAGCAGCCGACGGACGGAAGAGACCCAGTACTTC
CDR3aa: CASSRRTEETQYF

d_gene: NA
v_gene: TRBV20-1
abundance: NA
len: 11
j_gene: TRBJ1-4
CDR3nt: TGCAGTGCTAGTCCTGAGGAGAAACTGTTTTTT
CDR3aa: CSASPEEKLFF

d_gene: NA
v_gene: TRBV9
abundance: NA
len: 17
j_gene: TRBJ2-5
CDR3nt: TGTGCCAGCAGCGGGGGCATGTCGGGCGGGGCCCAGAGAACCCAGTACTTC
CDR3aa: CASSGGMSGGAQRTQYF

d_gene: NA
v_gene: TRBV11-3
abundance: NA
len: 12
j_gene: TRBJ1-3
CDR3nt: TGTGCCAGCAGTCCTTCTGGAAACACCATATATTTT
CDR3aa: CASSPSGNTIYF

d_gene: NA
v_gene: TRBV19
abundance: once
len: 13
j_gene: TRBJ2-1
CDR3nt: TGTGCCAGTTCCACGAGCTCCTACAATGAGCAGTTCTTC
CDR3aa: CASSTSSYNEQFF

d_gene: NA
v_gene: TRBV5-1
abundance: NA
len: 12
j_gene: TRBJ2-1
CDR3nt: TGCGCCAGCAGACAGACATACAATGAGCAGTTCTTC
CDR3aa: CASRQTYNEQFF

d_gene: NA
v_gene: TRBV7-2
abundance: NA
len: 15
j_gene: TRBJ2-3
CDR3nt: TGTGCCAGCTGCTTCGACGGGGGAGGCACAGATACGCAGTATTTT
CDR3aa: CASCFDGGGTDTQYF

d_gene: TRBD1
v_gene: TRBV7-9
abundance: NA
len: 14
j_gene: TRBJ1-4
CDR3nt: TGTGCCAGCAGCCAAAGACAGGGCAATGAAAAACTGTTTTTT
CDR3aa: CASSQRQGNEKLFF

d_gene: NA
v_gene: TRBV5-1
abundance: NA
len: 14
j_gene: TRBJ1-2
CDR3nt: TGCGCCAGCAGCTTGGCCAGAGGACAAGGAGGCTACACCTTC
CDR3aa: CASSLARGQGGYTF

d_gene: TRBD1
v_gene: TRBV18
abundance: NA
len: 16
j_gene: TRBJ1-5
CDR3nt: TGTGCCAGCTCACCCCCGGGACAGGGTGGGGATCAGCCCCAGCATTTT
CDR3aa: CASSPPGQGGDQPQHF

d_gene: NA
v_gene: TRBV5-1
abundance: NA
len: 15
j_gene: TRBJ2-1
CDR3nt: TGCGCCAGCAGCTTGGCCAGGAGCTCCTACAATGAGCAGTTCTTC
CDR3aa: CASSLARSSYNEQFF

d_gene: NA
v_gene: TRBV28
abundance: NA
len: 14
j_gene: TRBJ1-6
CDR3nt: TGTGCCAGCAGTTTCGGGCGGGGCCATTCACCCCTCCACTTT
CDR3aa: CASSFGRGHSPLHF

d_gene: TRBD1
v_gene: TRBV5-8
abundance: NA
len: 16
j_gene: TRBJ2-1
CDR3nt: TGTGCCAGCAGCTCCCGGGACAGGGGTTTTTGGAATGAGCAGTTCTTC
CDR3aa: CASSSRDRGFWNEQFF

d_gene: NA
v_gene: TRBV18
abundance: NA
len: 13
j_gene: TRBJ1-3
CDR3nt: TGTGCCAGCTCAGCAGGGACTGGAAACACCATATATTTT
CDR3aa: CASSAGTGNTIYF

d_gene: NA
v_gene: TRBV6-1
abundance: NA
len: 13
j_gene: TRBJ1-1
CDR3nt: TGTGCCAGCCACACACGGGTGAACACTGAAGCTTTCTTT
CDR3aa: CASHTRVNTEAFF

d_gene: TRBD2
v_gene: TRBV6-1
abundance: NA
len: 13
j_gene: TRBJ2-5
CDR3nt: TGTGCCAGCAGCGGGGGGATGGGGGAGACCCAGTACTTC
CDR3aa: CASSGGMGETQYF

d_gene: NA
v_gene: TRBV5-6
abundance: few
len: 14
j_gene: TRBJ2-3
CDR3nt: TGTGCCAGCAGCGCTCGAGGGGGGGCAGATACGCAGTATTTT
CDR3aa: CASSARGGADTQYF

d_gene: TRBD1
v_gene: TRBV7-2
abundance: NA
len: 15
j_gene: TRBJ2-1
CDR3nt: TGTGCCAGCAGCCCGGGACAGACAAGGGGCAATGAGCAGTTCTTC
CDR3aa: CASSPGQTRGNEQFF

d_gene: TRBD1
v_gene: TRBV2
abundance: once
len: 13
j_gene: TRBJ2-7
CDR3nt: TGTGCCAGCAACAGGGGCTCGACCTACGAGCAGTACTTC
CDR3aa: CASNRGSTYEQYF

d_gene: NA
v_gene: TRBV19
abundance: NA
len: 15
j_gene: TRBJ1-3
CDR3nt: TGTGCCAGTAGTATACCGGCGGGCTCTGGAAACACCATATATTTT
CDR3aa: CASSIPAGSGNTIYF

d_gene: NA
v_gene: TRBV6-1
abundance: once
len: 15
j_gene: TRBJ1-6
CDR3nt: TGTGCCAGCAGTGAAGCCCGGGGAGGGAATTCACCCCTCCACTTT
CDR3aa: CASSEARGGNSPLHF

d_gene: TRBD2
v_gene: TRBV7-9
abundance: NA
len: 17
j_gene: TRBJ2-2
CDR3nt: TGTGCCAGCAGCTTAGTGGTGGAGCGGGGGAACACCGGGGAGCTGTTTTTT
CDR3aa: CASSLVVERGNTGELFF

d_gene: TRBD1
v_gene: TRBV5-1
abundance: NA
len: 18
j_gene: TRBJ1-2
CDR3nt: TGCGCCAGCAGCTCATCTGCGACAGGGGTGTTATTAAACTATGGCTACACCTTC
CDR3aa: CASSSSATGVLLNYGYTF

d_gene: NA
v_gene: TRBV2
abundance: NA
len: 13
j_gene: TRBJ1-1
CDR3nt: TGTGCCAGCAGGCCGGATATGAACACTGAAGCTTTCTTT
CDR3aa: CASRPDMNTEAFF